The 32 T cell receptor beta chains reported below all come from one sample, sequenced in a study of beta chain features in type 1 diabetes. Of the isolated RNA, all was reverse transcribed, and so the sequenced material was expressed TCRB transcripts. The assay was immunoSEQ multiplex PCR, and TCRdb's table has in-frame clones only and misses some. The table lists about 740,000 clones, 13% of them singletons, with about 0.02% in the top ten. General study findings and limits: Moderately but significantly shorter TCRB CDR3s were found in Type 1 diabetes patients in all four CD4+ subsets.

Their target antigens are unknown. Sequencing was done on a sample of naive CD4+ T cells from blood. These receptors all stem from a man aged 18 to 35 with type 1 diabetes.

Only a few counts were recorded for this clone. The genes are TRBV23-1 and TRBJ1-1; D is perhaps TRBD1 (5 bases). TRBV23-1 is an open reading frame, and its role is uncertain. The CDR3 length is 15 residues. The germline V and J ends were trimmed by 0 bases and 4 bases, with 12 bases remaining between them. The CDR3 bases are TGCGCCAGCAGTCAATCTGGGCAGGGAGGCACTGAAGCTTTCTTT. Amino acids: CASSQSGQGGTEAFF.

V and J are TRBV6-1 and TRBJ2-7; D uncertain. The CDR3 loop spans 13 amino acids. Germline CDR1 MNHNS, CDR2 SASEGT. The V and J ends lost 6 bases and 0 bases respectively, with 9 bases between them. The CDR3: CASRTKSSYEQYF. As DNA, the CDR3 is TGTGCCAGCAGAACAAAGAGCTCCTACGAGCAGTACTTC.

This chain links TRBV6-5 with TRBJ1-4; 10 bases line up with TRBD1. Germline V gives CDR1 MNHEY, CDR2 SVGAGI. V trimming: 6 bases; J trimming: 7 bases; junction bases outside the gene matches: 8. CDR3 length: 15 amino acids. The CDR3 reads CASSLTGGFGEKLFF. Written as DNA, the CDR3 is TGTGCCAGCAGCCTGACAGGGGGCTTCGGTGAAAAACTGTTTTTT.

This chain joins TRBV9 and TRBJ1-2; 7 nucleotides match TRBD1. The CDR3 extends over 15 amino acids. CDR1 and CDR2 from the germline V gene are SGDLS and YYNGEE. J was trimmed by 5 bases and V by 0 bases; bases with no gene match: 7. CDR3 in DNA: TGTGCCAGCAGCGTAGCTTACCCAGGGGGATATGGCTACACCTTC. Encoded protein: CASSVAYPGGYGYTF.

This clone was detected only once. This chain connects TRBV7-3 to TRBJ1-2; 10 bases line up with TRBD1. Per germline, CDR1 SGHTA and CDR2 FQGTGA. Unmatched junction bases numbered 8, after V lost 6 bases and J lost 1 base. The CDR3 has 16 amino acids. The CDR3 DNA sequence: TGTGCCAGCAGTAAGGGACAGGGGTATGGTAACTATGGCTACACCTTC. Residues: CASSKGQGYGNYGYTF.

This clone has just a few counts. This sequence joins TRBV30 and TRBJ2-7; D is perhaps TRBD2 (6 bases). V lost 2 bases to trimming and J lost 7 bases, with 15 bases between them. Germline CDR1 and CDR2: GTSNPN and SVGIG (reference sequence). The CDR3 is made up of 13 amino acids. The CDR3 here is CAWSKRGAGEQYF. CDR3 nucleotides: TGTGCCTGGAGTAAGCGAGGGGCGGGGGAGCAGTACTTC.

This clone has more than one count but fewer than ten. This chain joins TRBV30 and TRBJ2-7, with TRBD2 as a possible D gene (5 bases). Germline CDR1 GTSNPN, CDR2 SVGIG (reference sequence). The V gene lost 0 bases and the J gene lost 4 bases, with 10 bases spanning the gap. The CDR3 extends over 13 amino acids. In nucleotides, the CDR3 is TGTGCCTGGAGTGTACAGACGGGGTACGAGCAGTACTTC. Its protein is CAWSVQTGYEQYF.

This clone was recorded only once. The rearrangement links TRBV9 to TRBJ1-1; D unresolved. Deletions cut 2 bases from V and 0 bases from J, with 8 bases between. Germline-derived CDR1 and CDR2 are SGDLS and YYNGEE. The CDR3 runs 14 residues. CDR3 bases: TGTGCCAGCAGCGTGCGGGCGGTGAACACTGAAGCTTTCTTT. Translation: CASSVRAVNTEAFF. The entire variable domain, with the rest obtained from reference TRBV9 and TRBJ1-1, is as follows: DSGVTQTPKHLITATGQRVTLRCSPRSGDLSVYWYQQSLDQGLQFLIQYYNGEERAKGNILERFSAQQFPDLHSELNLSSLELGDSALYFCASSVRAVNTEAFFGQGTRLTVV.

This clone was seen a few times. The gene calls are TRBV7-6 and TRBJ2-1; 7 bases match TRBD2. Losses at the gene ends were 5 bases for V and 3 bases for J; bases not matched to a gene: 10. Germline lookup yields CDR1 SGHVS and CDR2 FNYEAQ. The CDR3 is 16 amino acids. The CDR3 spells CASSRGESLVYNEQFF. The CDR3 DNA reads as TGTGCCAGCAGCCGGGGGGAATCCTTGGTCTACAATGAGCAGTTCTTC.

The rearrangement links TRBV14 to TRBJ1-2, with D unresolved. Germline values: CDR1 SGHDN, CDR2 FVKESK. The CDR3 length is 13 residues. The V and J ends lost 3 bases and 3 bases respectively, with 8 bases between them. The CDR3 reads CASSHGEDYGYTF. CDR3 in DNA: TGTGCCAGCAGCCATGGGGAGGACTATGGCTACACCTTC.

The rearrangement links TRBV7-2 to TRBJ2-1, with 7 nucleotides matching TRBD1. The CDR3 consists of 15 residues. J lost 5 bases, V lost 5 bases, and 9 bases had no gene match. Germline CDR1 SGHTA, CDR2 FQGNSA. The CDR3 nucleotides are TGTGCCAGCAGCCGAATACTGACAGGGAACAATGAGCAGTTCTTC. It yields the protein CASSRILTGNNEQFF.

This clone was recorded only once. The V gene is TRBV2, the J gene TRBJ2-7; D gene ambiguous. This CDR3 region has 12 residues. In germline, CDR1 is SNHLY, CDR2 FYNNEI. V lost 3 bases and J 2 bases, leaving 5 bases between the germline ends. The CDR3: CASSDATYEQYF. DNA for the CDR3: TGTGCCAGCAGTGACGCGACCTACGAGCAGTACTTC.

This clone was detected a few times. The J gene is TRBJ2-1, the V gene TRBV7-6; 14 bases are a match to TRBD2. The CDR3 totals 18 residues. Germline V gene sequence: CDR1 SGHVS, CDR2 FNYEAQ. Trimming took 5 bases from V and 0 from J; bases not matched to a gene: 6. CDR3 sequence (DNA): TGTGCCAGCAGCGCCGCCGGGACTAGCGGGGGCTCCTACAATGAGCAGTTCTTC. Its protein is CASSAAGTSGGSYNEQFF. The full variable domain, its missing parts supplied by reference TRBV7-6 and TRBJ2-1, is GAGVSQSPRYKVTKRGQDVALRCDPISGHVSLYWYRQALGQGPEFLTYFNYEAQQDKSGLPNDRFSAERPEGSISTLTIQRTEQRDSAMYRCASSAAGTSGGSYNEQFFGPGTRLTVL.

V usage is TRBV29-1 and J usage is TRBJ1-1; TRBD1 matches at 10 bases. In germline, CDR1 is SQVTM, CDR2 ANQGSEA. There are 12 residues in the CDR3. V trimming: 7 bases; J trimming: 3 bases; junction bases outside the gene matches: 2. CDR3 bases: TGCAGCGGCGGGACAGGGGACACTGAAGCTTTCTTT. Its translation is CSGGTGDTEAFF. The full variable domain, in which reference TRBV29-1 and TRBJ1-1 provide the parts outside the CDR3, is SAVISQKPSRDICQRGTSLTIQCQVDSQVTMMFWYRQQPGQSLTLIATANQGSEATYESGFVIDKFPISRPNLTFSTLTVSNMSPEDSSIYLCSGGTGDTEAFFGQGTRLTVV.

This clone showed up just a few times. Other DNA sequences within the sample encode an identical CDR3. The chain couples TRBV30 to TRBJ1-1, with D maybe TRBD1 (5 bases). V lost 2 bases and J lost 3, with 7 bases in between. The CDR3 runs 12 residues. Germline CDR1 reads GTSNPN; CDR2 reads SVGIG (reference sequence). The CDR3 bases are TGTGCCTGGAGTAAGGGGTACACTGAAGCTTTCTTT. Protein product: CAWSKGYTEAFF. The full variable domain, rest sourced from reference TRBV30 and TRBJ1-1, is SQTIHQWPATLVQPVGSPLSLECTVEGTSNPNLYWYRQAAGRGLQLLFYSVGIGQISSEVPQNLSASRPQDRQFILSSKKLLLSDSGFYLCAWSKGYTEAFFGQGTRLTVV.

This clone has only a few counts. The gene calls are TRBV20-1 and TRBJ2-3; D might be TRBD1 (5 bases). The V gene lost 4 bases and the J gene lost 4 bases, with 6 bases spanning the gap. This CDR3 has 11 residues. Looked up from germline, CDR1 is DFQATT and CDR2 is SNEGSKA (reference sequence). CDR3 coding DNA: TGCAGTGCTACAGGGCCAGATACGCAGTATTTT. Translated, it gives CSATGPDTQYF.

The rearrangement joins TRBV7-2 to TRBJ2-3; TRBD2 matches at 15 bases. There are 15 residues in the CDR3. Germline CDR1 reads SGHTA; CDR2 reads FQGNSA. V shed 8 bases and J 7 bases; nucleotides not matched to a gene: 7. This chain's CDR3 is CASRTSGGAANTQYF. CDR3 nucleotide sequence: TGTGCCAGCCGGACTAGCGGGGGGGCAGCAAATACGCAGTATTTT.

This clone was counted between two and nine times. Germline is not matched at one junction end, which may reflect a read error. This sequence joins TRBV2 and TRBJ1-1; D gene uncertain. The length of the CDR3 is 13 residues. The germline gives CDR1 SNHLY, CDR2 FYNNEI. The DNA for the CDR3 is TGTGCCAGCGGTGAACTACCCAACACTGAAGCTTTCTTT. This translates into CASGELPNTEAFF.

This clone has more than one count but fewer than ten. This sequence joins TRBV5-1 and TRBJ2-6, with 7 bases lining up with TRBD1. The V gene end was trimmed by 4 bases and the J gene end by 0 bases; junction bases not matched to a gene: 10. The CDR3 consists of 18 residues. From germline, CDR1 is SGHRS and CDR2 YFSETQ. The chain's CDR3 is CASSLRDSISSGANVLTF. CDR3 coding DNA: TGCGCCAGCAGCCTCCGGGACAGCATTTCCTCTGGGGCCAACGTCCTGACTTTC. The variable domain in full, completed from reference TRBV5-1 and TRBJ2-6, reads KAGVTQTPRYLIKTRGQQVTLSCSPISGHRSVSWYQQTPGQGLQFLFEYFSETQRNKGNFPGRFSGRQFSNSRSEMNVSTLELGDSALYLCASSLRDSISSGANVLTFGAGSRLTVL.

This clone was observed a handful of times. This rearrangement joins TRBV18 to TRBJ1-1; unclear D gene. CDR1 and CDR2 from the germline V gene are KGHSH and LQKENI. The V end lost 1 base, the J end lost 3 bases, and 12 bases lay between the germline ends. This CDR3 spans 15 amino acids. The CDR3 coding sequence is TGTGCCAGCTCACCACGAAGCGGGTCGGACACTGAAGCTTTCTTT. Its translation is CASSPRSGSDTEAFF.

This clone came up a few times. The chain joins TRBV7-9 to TRBJ1-4; TRBD1 matches 10 bases. From germline, CDR1 is SEHNR and CDR2 FQNEAQ (reference sequence). V lost 4 bases and J lost 7; bases outside the gene matches: 6. This CDR3 has 15 amino acids. CDR3 residues: CASSSGTGEIEKLFF. CDR3 nucleotides: TGTGCCAGCAGCTCGGGGACAGGGGAGATTGAAAAACTGTTTTTT.

This clone was seen only a few times. This chain connects TRBV5-1 to TRBJ2-1; a possible D gene is TRBD1 (7 bases). V was cut by 3 bases and J by 0 bases, with 10 bases left in between. There are 15 residues in the CDR3. Germline V CDR1 and CDR2: SGHRS, YFSETQ. CDR3 sequence reads: CASSSGGSSYNEQFF. The CDR3 bases are TGCGCCAGCAGCTCAGGGGGGAGCTCCTACAATGAGCAGTTCTTC.

The chain combines TRBV14 with TRBJ2-6; weak D call: TRBD1 (6 bases). The CDR3 is 15 residues long. Trimming removed 1 base at V and 2 bases at J, with 6 bases between. Germline CDR1 and CDR2: SGHDN and FVKESK. The CDR3 loop is CASSQAGAGANVLTF. The CDR3 coding sequence is TGTGCCAGCAGCCAAGCAGGGGCTGGGGCCAACGTCCTGACTTTC.

Only a few counts were recorded for this clone. The chain carries TRBV5-1 and TRBJ2-5; 8 nucleotides match TRBD1. The CDR3 length is 18 residues. Germline V CDR1 and CDR2: SGHRS, YFSETQ. V dropped 0 bases and J dropped 4; count of bases not matched to a gene: 14. DNA for the CDR3: TGCGCCAGCAGCTTGGTACACCAAGGACAGGGATTCGGAGAGACCCAGTACTTC. Residues: CASSLVHQGQGFGETQYF.

J is TRBJ2-5 and V is TRBV6-5; 8 nucleotides line up with TRBD1. Germline V lookup: CDR1 MNHEY, CDR2 SVGAGI. The CDR3 is made up of 14 amino acids. The ends lost 5 bases at V and 5 bases at J; junction bases unmatched: 7. Here the CDR3 reads CASSRRTGRETQYF. In DNA form, the CDR3 reads TGTGCCAGCAGTCGTCGGACAGGGAGGGAGACCCAGTACTTC.

The rearrangement joins TRBV5-6 to TRBJ1-2; D remains ambiguous. With 3 bases removed from V and 5 bases from J, the gap between germline ends came to 11 bases. The germline V gene has CDR1 SGHDT and CDR2 YYEEEE. The CDR3 has 13 residues. CDR3 sequence (DNA): TGTGCCAGCAGCTCCCAGGATCGGTATGGCTACACCTTC. It yields the protein CASSSQDRYGYTF.

This clone was counted a few times. The chain has TRBV7-2 and TRBJ2-5; TRBD2 agrees at 11 bases. Germline trimming cut 8 bases from V and 7 bases from J; bases unmatched to any gene: 12. The CDR3 is made up of 15 amino acids. Germline CDR1 SGHTA, CDR2 FQGNSA. CDR3 loop: CASRLAGSLEGTQYF. CDR3 nucleotides: TGTGCCAGCCGACTAGCGGGGAGCCTTGAAGGGACCCAGTACTTC. The full variable domain, completed using reference TRBV7-2 and TRBJ2-5, is GAGVSQSPSNKVTEKGKDVELRCDPISGHTALYWYRQSLGQGLEFLIYFQGNSAPDKSGLPSDRFSAERTGGSVSTLTIQRTQQEDSAVYLCASRLAGSLEGTQYFGPGTRLLVL.

This clone was seen a handful of times. This chain uses TRBV4-2 with TRBJ2-3; 9 nucleotides agree with TRBD2. The CDR3 sequence is 19 residues long. Germline V gene sequence: CDR1 LGHNA, CDR2 YNFKEQ. Losses at the gene ends were 0 bases for V and 0 bases for J; bases not matched to a gene: 10. CDR3 region: CASSQEGLAGSLSTDTQYF. DNA for the CDR3: TGTGCCAGCAGCCAAGAAGGCCTAGCGGGGAGCCTTAGCACAGATACGCAGTATTTT.

The chain combines TRBV4-1 with TRBJ1-5, with D possibly being TRBD1 (5 bases). CDR3 size: 17 residues. Germline-derived CDR1 and CDR2 are MGHRA and YSYEKL. The V end was cut by 3 bases, the J end by 1 base, with 16 bases between. CDR3 protein: CASSQVGREWSNQPQHF. The CDR3 DNA sequence: TGCGCCAGCAGCCAGGTGGGCAGGGAATGGAGCAATCAGCCCCAGCATTTT.

This clone was picked up a small number of times. The sample has other DNA sequences that encode this CDR3 too. V usage is TRBV30 and J usage is TRBJ1-2; tentative D call: TRBD1 (5 bases). This CDR3 contains 13 residues. Trimming took off 3 bases at V and 6 bases at J, with 14 bases between the two ends. Per the germline V gene, CDR1 is GTSNPN and CDR2 is SVGIG (reference sequence). The CDR3, as DNA: TGTGCCTGGAGCTTGGGACCCGGGAATGGCTACACCTTC. Encoded protein: CAWSLGPGNGYTF.

The chain uses TRBV7-2 and TRBJ1-5; 9 positions agree with TRBD1. In germline, CDR1 is SGHTA, CDR2 FQGNSA. The CDR3 length is 16 residues. After removal of 1 base from V and 1 base from J, the junction contained 2 bases not matched to a gene. CDR3 sequence reads: CASSLEGQGSNQPQHF. The DNA of the CDR3 is TGTGCCAGCAGCTTAGAGGGACAGGGCAGCAATCAGCCCCAGCATTTT.

In its sample, this clone was seen a few times. The final CDR3 position lacks the conserved phenylalanine or tryptophan, pointing to a likely read error. It is unclear where the CDR3 begins or ends on the DNA, so no DNA is shown, and the CDR3 is as TCRdb lists it. The chain carries TRBV30 and TRBJ2-4; no check of the table's D call, TRBD1, against the DNA was made. The CDR3 length is 12 residues, termini included. Germline V gives CDR1 GTSNPN, CDR2 SVGIG (reference sequence). The CDR3 sequence is CAWSVQGGPQAL.